A single sample is the source of the 29 T cell receptor beta chains below, sequenced in a study of technical replicates of blood from a few donors. The repertoire was sequenced with immunoSEQ multiplex PCR; TCRdb's copy has only in-frame clones and lacks some. The table lists 60,000 or so clones, around 87% of them singletons. The sample comprised PBMCs. The origin of the receptors is a human donor in good health. Some clones in this sample may be carry-over from other donors' samples.

The chain recombines TRBV4-3 with TRBJ1-4; 10 bases line up with TRBD1. CDR1 and CDR2 from the germline V gene are LGHNA and YSLEER. The CDR3 has 15 residues. After removal of 0 bases from V and 7 bases from J, the junction contained 2 bases not matched to a gene. The CDR3 protein is CASSQDGQGGEKLFF. The CDR3 nucleotides are TGCGCCAGCAGCCAAGATGGACAGGGGGGTGAAAAACTGTTTTTT.

This clone was recorded once. J is TRBJ2-1 and V is TRBV2; TRBD2 is a possible D gene (6 bases). V was pared by 8 bases and J by 5 bases, with 22 bases between. Germline V gene data show CDR1 as SNHLY and CDR2 as FYNNEI. This CDR3 comprises 16 residues. CDR3 bases: TGTGCCAGCCCCAATGGGGCGGGAAGATATAACAATGAGCAGTTCTTC. This gives the protein CASPNGAGRYNNEQFF.

V usage is TRBV6-5 and J usage is TRBJ1-1, with TRBD1 matching over 7 bases. The ends lost 5 bases at V and 2 bases at J; junction bases unmatched: 8. The length of the CDR3 is 15 residues. The germline CDR1 and CDR2 sequences are MNHEY and SVGAGI. CDR3 amino acids: CASSTQGLGNTEAFF. DNA of the CDR3: TGTGCCAGCAGTACACAGGGGCTCGGTAACACTGAAGCTTTCTTT.

V usage is TRBV2 and J usage is TRBJ2-7; TRBD2 matches 10 bases. V was pared by 6 bases and J by 5 bases, with 13 bases of the junction left unmatched. CDR1 and CDR2 (germline): SNHLY, FYNNEI. The CDR3 is 16 amino acids. The CDR3 DNA reads as TGTGCCAGCAGCGAATCCTCACTAGCGGGAAGGGACGAGCAGTACTTC. Translating it yields CASSESSLAGRDEQYF.

The chain combines TRBV5-6 with TRBJ2-7; D gene unclear. The V end was cut by 0 bases, the J end by 1 base, with 5 bases between. Germline-derived CDR1 and CDR2 are SGHDT and YYEEEE. The CDR3 is made up of 13 amino acids. The CDR3 DNA is TGTGCCAGCAGCTTGGCCATTTCCTACGAGCAGTACTTC. Translated: CASSLAISYEQYF.

The rearrangement joins TRBV6-6 to TRBJ2-7, with 8 positions matching TRBD2. V trimming: 2 bases; J trimming: 4 bases; junction bases outside the gene matches: 4. The CDR3 runs 14 residues. Germline CDR1 reads MNHNY; CDR2 reads SVGAGI (reference sequence). CDR3 loop: CASSYALAGYEQYF. The CDR3 DNA is TGTGCCAGCAGTTACGCGCTAGCGGGTTACGAGCAGTACTTC.

The genes are TRBV7-3 and TRBJ1-2; D unclear. V was cut by 5 bases and J by 4 bases, with 11 bases left in between. This CDR3 comprises 13 residues. The germline V gene has CDR1 SGHTA and CDR2 FQGTGA. Here the CDR3 DNA reads TGTGCCAGCAGCACGGGTGTAACCTATGGCTACACCTTC. It translates to CASSTGVTYGYTF.

The gene calls are TRBV5-1 and TRBJ2-1; no clear D gene. The germline gives CDR1 SGHRS, CDR2 YFSETQ. There are 15 residues in the CDR3. V was shortened by 0 bases and J by 0 bases, with 7 bases between the two germline ends. CDR3 in amino acids: CASSLEESSYNEQFF. CDR3 in DNA: TGCGCCAGCAGCTTGGAGGAGAGCTCCTACAATGAGCAGTTCTTC. Looking up the rest from reference TRBV5-1 and TRBJ2-1 gives the full variable domain: KAGVTQTPRYLIKTRGQQVTLSCSPISGHRSVSWYQQTPGQGLQFLFEYFSETQRNKGNFPGRFSGRQFSNSRSEMNVSTLELGDSALYLCASSLEESSYNEQFFGPGTRLTVL.

This clone was seen a handful of times. This chain connects TRBV23-1 to TRBJ1-3, with TRBD1 matching 8 bases. TRBV23-1 is an ORF, and what it does is uncertain. Trimming at V came to 2 bases and at J to 4 bases, leaving 7 bases not matched to a gene. The CDR3 contains 16 residues. The CDR3 DNA sequence: TGCGCCAGCAGTCAACGGGACAGGAGTACGGGAAACACCATATATTTT. Protein: CASSQRDRSTGNTIYF.

The rearrangement uses TRBV9 and TRBJ2-7; 8 nucleotides match TRBD1. From germline, CDR1 is SGDLS and CDR2 YYNGEE. J was trimmed by 5 bases and V by 0 bases; bases with no gene match: 4. This CDR3 contains 14 residues. Here the CDR3 DNA reads TGTGCCAGCAGCGTAGACGCAGGGGGCAACGAGCAGTACTTC. Its translation is CASSVDAGGNEQYF.

This rearrangement joins TRBV5-5 to TRBJ1-3; TRBD1 is a possible D gene (5 bases). V lost 4 bases to trimming and J lost 3 bases, with 17 bases between them. The CDR3 spans 16 residues. Germline CDR1 SGHKS, CDR2 YYEKEE (reference sequence). CDR3 protein: CASSSSGGSGGNTIYF. The CDR3 DNA reads as TGTGCCAGCAGCAGCAGCGGGGGGTCGGGTGGAAACACCATATATTTT.

The gene calls are TRBV5-1 and TRBJ1-3; D ambiguous. The ends were cut back, 3 bases at V and 0 bases at J, with 16 bases in the middle. Germline-derived CDR1 and CDR2 are SGHRS and YFSETQ. The CDR3 is made up of 17 amino acids. For the CDR3, the DNA is TGCGCCAGCAGCTCAAACGACGGACTGTCCTCTGGAAACACCATATATTTT. Amino acid sequence: CASSSNDGLSSGNTIYF.

The CDR3 sequence is CASSAGGNTEAFF. CDR3 nucleotide sequence: TGTGCCAGCAGTGCAGGGGGGAACACTGAAGCTTTCTTT. This rearrangement joins TRBV6-4 to TRBJ1-1, with 7 bases aligning to TRBD1. Germline lookup yields CDR1 MRHNA and CDR2 SNTAGT. The ends lost 4 bases at V and 1 base at J; junction bases unmatched: 0. The CDR3 loop spans 13 amino acids.

The V call is TRBV18, the J call TRBJ1-2; no clear D. Germline V gene data show CDR1 as KGHSH and CDR2 as LQKENI. This CDR3 spans 13 amino acids. Trimming took off 2 bases at V and 6 bases at J, with 10 bases between the two ends. The chain's CDR3 is CASSPGQVHGYTF. The DNA for the CDR3 is TGTGCCAGCTCACCAGGGCAGGTCCATGGCTACACCTTC.

The chain has TRBV29-1 and TRBJ2-5, with a tentative D call TRBD1 (7 bases). The V end was cut by 3 bases, the J end by 1 base, with 12 bases between. CDR3 size: 14 residues. Looked up from germline, CDR1 is SQVTM and CDR2 is ANQGSEA. The CDR3 bases are TGCAGCGTTGAGCGGGGACAGTTCCAAGAGACCCAGTACTTC. Residues: CSVERGQFQETQYF.

For the CDR3, the DNA is TGTGCCAGCAGCATAAAACAGGGGGCCTGGCGAGGCTACACCTTC. It encodes CASSIKQGAWRGYTF. The chain couples TRBV5-6 to TRBJ1-2, with 9 positions matching TRBD1. The CDR3 runs 15 residues. Germline values: CDR1 SGHDT, CDR2 YYEEEE. Trimming at V came to 4 bases and at J to 8 bases, leaving 12 bases not matched to a gene.

In regard to this clone: The junction does not match germline at one end; this may be a read error. The V call is TRBV5-5, the J call TRBJ1-2, with D tentatively TRBD1 (5 bases). Per germline, CDR1 SGHKS and CDR2 YYEKEE (reference sequence). CDR3 length: 13 amino acids. CDR3 bases: TGTGCCAGCAGCTTGCCCCCGGCCGGTGAAGGGGTCTTC. This encodes CASSLPPAGEGVF.

The chain links TRBV19 to TRBJ1-2, with D possibly being TRBD1 (5 bases). CDR3 length equals 12 residues. Deletions cut 6 bases from V and 6 bases from J, with 11 bases between. Germline CDR1 is LNHDA and CDR2 is SQIVND (reference sequence). This CDR3 reads CASRLRGNGYTF. Here the CDR3 DNA reads TGTGCCAGTAGGTTAAGGGGCAATGGCTACACCTTC.

The rearrangement joins TRBV5-1 to TRBJ2-3, with 12 positions matching TRBD2. The CDR3 totals 17 residues. J lost 2 bases, V lost 4 bases, and 8 bases had no gene match. The germline V gene encodes CDR1 SGHRS and CDR2 YFSETQ. The CDR3 bases are TGCGCCAGCAGCGCTAGCGGGAGGGCCCGGAACACAGATACGCAGTATTTT. This gives the protein CASSASGRARNTDTQYF. Full variable domain (outside the CDR3, taken from reference TRBV5-1 and TRBJ2-3): KAGVTQTPRYLIKTRGQQVTLSCSPISGHRSVSWYQQTPGQGLQFLFEYFSETQRNKGNFPGRFSGRQFSNSRSEMNVSTLELGDSALYLCASSASGRARNTDTQYFGPGTRLTVL.

CDR3 sequence: CASSLVAGNYGYTF. The CDR3 region has the DNA TGCGCCAGCAGCTTGGTAGCCGGGAACTATGGCTACACCTTC. The chain carries TRBV5-1 and TRBJ1-2; D ambiguous. The V gene lost 0 bases and the J gene lost 2 bases, with 8 bases spanning the gap. CDR1 is SGHRS, CDR2 YFSETQ, per germline. This CDR3 is 14 amino acids long.

This clone was found once. This sequence joins TRBV7-2 and TRBJ2-7; 13 bases map to TRBD2. The CDR3 sequence is 16 residues long. Unmatched junction bases numbered 9, after V lost 5 bases and J lost 5 bases. The germline V gene has CDR1 SGHTA and CDR2 FQGNSA. The CDR3 nucleotides read TGTGCCAGCAGCGCAATACTAGCGGGAGGGCCCAACGAGCAGTACTTC. Translation gives CASSAILAGGPNEQYF.

The chain recombines TRBV7-2 with TRBJ1-2; unclear D gene. This CDR3 is built from 14 residues. V lost 9 bases to trimming and J lost 2 bases, with 16 bases between them. Germline CDR1 reads SGHTA; CDR2 reads FQGNSA. The CDR3 is CARHTLTGNYGYTF. The CDR3 region has the DNA TGTGCCAGGCATACACTAACGGGAAACTATGGCTACACCTTC.

This chain uses TRBV30 with TRBJ2-7; weak D call: TRBD2 (6 bases). In germline, CDR1 is GTSNPN, CDR2 SVGIG (reference sequence). The CDR3 extends over 15 amino acids. The V and J ends lost 0 bases and 6 bases respectively, with 18 bases between them. The CDR3 coding sequence is TGTGCCTGGAGTGTGAGAGTGGGCGGGATTGGCGAGCAGTACTTC. Its translation: CAWSVRVGGIGEQYF.

The chain employs TRBV11-2 and TRBJ2-5, with 16 bases lining up with TRBD2. Losses at the gene ends were 5 bases for V and 4 bases for J; bases not matched to a gene: 7. The germline CDR1 and CDR2 sequences are SGHAT and FQNNGV. The CDR3 covers 17 residues. This CDR3 is CASSDGTSGRARETQYF. The CDR3 coding sequence is TGTGCCAGCAGCGATGGGACTAGCGGGAGGGCCCGAGAGACCCAGTACTTC.

This chain connects TRBV19 to TRBJ2-6; D remains unclear. Trimming took 6 bases from V and 0 from J, leaving 3 bases between them. The germline V gene encodes CDR1 LNHDA and CDR2 SQIVND (reference sequence). This CDR3 comprises 13 residues. The CDR3 region is CASSSSGANVLTF. The DNA of the CDR3 is TGTGCCAGTAGCAGCTCTGGGGCCAACGTCCTGACTTTC.

The V call is TRBV7-3, the J call TRBJ2-3; D not resolved. V was pared by 1 base and J by 3 bases, with 5 bases between. Germline V CDR1 and CDR2: SGHTA, FQGTGA. This CDR3 region has 13 residues. The CDR3 sequence is CASSLRPTDTQYF. The CDR3 coding sequence is TGTGCCAGCAGCTTAAGGCCAACAGATACGCAGTATTTT.

This clone has more than one count but fewer than ten. The rearrangement joins TRBV4-2 to TRBJ1-5; possible D gene TRBD1, 5 bases. The V end lost 3 bases, the J end lost 4 bases, and 16 bases lay between the germline ends. This CDR3 region has 16 residues. From germline, CDR1 is LGHNA and CDR2 YNFKEQ. The CDR3 sequence: CASSQNQGGNNQPQHF. For the CDR3, the DNA is TGTGCCAGCAGCCAGAACCAGGGTGGTAATAATCAGCCCCAGCATTTT.

The V call is TRBV15, the J call TRBJ2-7; TRBD2 agrees at 8 bases. The V segment lost 3 bases and the J segment 5 bases; nucleotides outside the gene matches: 12. Looked up from germline, CDR1 is LNHNV and CDR2 is YYDKDF (reference sequence). CDR3 size: 16 residues. The CDR3 DNA reads TGTGCCACCAGCAGGTCCCCGGGGAGCGGGAGCAACGAGCAGTACTTC. This codes for CATSRSPGSGSNEQYF.

This chain connects TRBV19 to TRBJ1-2, with 7 bases lining up with TRBD1. CDR1 and CDR2 (germline): LNHDA, SQIVND (reference sequence). CDR3 length equals 16 residues. The V and J ends lost 5 bases and 1 base, in that order; junction bases with no gene match: 10. CDR3 protein: CASSDQTGRFNYGYTF. CDR3 bases: TGTGCCAGTAGTGACCAGACAGGGAGATTTAACTATGGCTACACCTTC.